The present entry profiles one T cell receptor (beta chain) with its context. The sample belongs to a study of blood T cell repertoires in COVID-19. Turning to the study itself: The analysed material was cDNA or gDNA that came from T cells, B-cell-depleted T cells, or PBMCs.

The protocol was immunoSEQ multiplex PCR, while the TCRdb copy is restricted to in-frame clones and leaves out a portion. The sample records some 270,000 clones, approximately 88% being singletons. Enrollees, 18 to 89 years old, lived in about two dozen US areas. With 3 bases removed from V and 5 bases from J, the gap between germline ends came to 11 bases. CDR1 MNHEY and CDR2 SMNVEV come from the germline V gene (reference sequence). CDR3 length equals 13 residues. The specimen was PBMCs or T cells enriched from blood (not recorded which). The clonotype comes from a woman aged 40 to 49 who had been exposed to COVID-19. The rearrangement links TRBV27 to TRBJ2-7, with a tentative D call TRBD2 (5 bases). The CDR3 loop reads CASSFRGWNEQYF. Written as DNA, the CDR3 is TGTGCCAGCAGTTTCCGGGGTTGGAACGAGCAGTACTTC.